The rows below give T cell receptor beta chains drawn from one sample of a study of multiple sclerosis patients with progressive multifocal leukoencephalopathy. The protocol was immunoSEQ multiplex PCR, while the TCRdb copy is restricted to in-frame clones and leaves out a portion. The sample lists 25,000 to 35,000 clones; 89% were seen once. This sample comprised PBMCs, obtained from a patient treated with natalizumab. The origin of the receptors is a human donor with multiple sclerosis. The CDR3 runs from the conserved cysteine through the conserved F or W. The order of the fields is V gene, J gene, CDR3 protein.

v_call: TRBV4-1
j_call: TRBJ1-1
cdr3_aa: CASSSETGGRTEAFF

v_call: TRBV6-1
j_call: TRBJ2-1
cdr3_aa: CASSEATSGSNEQFF

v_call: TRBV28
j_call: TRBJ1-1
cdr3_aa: CASTPPQGAPREAFF

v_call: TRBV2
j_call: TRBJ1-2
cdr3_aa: CASSATGLDYGYTF

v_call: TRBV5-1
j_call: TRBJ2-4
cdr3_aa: CASSPTPVAGGPIDLKNIQYF

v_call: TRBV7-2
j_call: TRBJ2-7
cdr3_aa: CASSGTSGYEQYF

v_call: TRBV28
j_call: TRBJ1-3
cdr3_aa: CASSTLTASGNTIYF

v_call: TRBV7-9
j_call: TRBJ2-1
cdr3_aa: CASSTAGRVRVYNEQFF

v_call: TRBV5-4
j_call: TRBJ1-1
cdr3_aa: CASSQGGWGEAFF

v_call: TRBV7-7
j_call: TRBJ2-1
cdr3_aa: CASSLGASALYNEQFF

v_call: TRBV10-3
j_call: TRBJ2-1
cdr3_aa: CATLKGQKVNNEQFF

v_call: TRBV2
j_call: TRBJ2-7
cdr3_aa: CASRQTGTGGDEQYF

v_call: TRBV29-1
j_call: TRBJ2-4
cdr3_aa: CSAFEAKNIQYF

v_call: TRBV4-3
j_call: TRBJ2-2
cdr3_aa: CASSQVGANTGELFF

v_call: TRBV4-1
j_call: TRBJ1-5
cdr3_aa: CASSQVAGQINQPQHF